In its sample, the clone carrying this T cell receptor (beta chain) was seen once. This may be a read error, as it is one base from a much larger clone. From the RT-PCR reads, TCRdb called clonotypes with MiXCR, one entry per CDR3 protein. Here the sample spans about 4,000 distinct CDR3 sequences, roughly 6.6% being singletons. The data originate from a study of immune reconstitution after stem cell transplant in scleroderma. This CDR3 has 12 amino acids. V lost 5 bases, J lost 4 bases, and 7 bases lay in between. The sequence derives from a female donor with systemic sclerosis. The chain uses TRBV12-3 or TRBV12-4 and TRBJ2-3; D uncertain. Sampling was carried out before or after autologous hematopoietic stem cell transplantation (not recorded which). The CDR3 DNA is TGTGCCAGCAGTATTATGCCAGATACGCAGTATTTT. This codes for CASSIMPDTQYF.